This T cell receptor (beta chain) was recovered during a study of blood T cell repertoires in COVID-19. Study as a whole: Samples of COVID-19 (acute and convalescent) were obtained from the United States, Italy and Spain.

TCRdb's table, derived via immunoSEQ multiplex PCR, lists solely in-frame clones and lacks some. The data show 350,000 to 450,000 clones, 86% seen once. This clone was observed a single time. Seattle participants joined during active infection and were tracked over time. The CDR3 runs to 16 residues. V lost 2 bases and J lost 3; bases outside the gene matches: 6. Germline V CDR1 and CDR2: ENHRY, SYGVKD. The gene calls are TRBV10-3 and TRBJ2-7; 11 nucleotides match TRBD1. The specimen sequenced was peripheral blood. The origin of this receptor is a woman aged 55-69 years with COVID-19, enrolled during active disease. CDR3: CAISEGGTGGFYEQYF. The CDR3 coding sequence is TGTGCCATCAGTGAGGGGGGGACAGGGGGTTTCTACGAGCAGTACTTC.